This paragraph covers one TCR beta chain sequence. This sample stems from a study of shared clonotypes between healthy human individuals. CD45RO-negative, CCR7-selected cells formed the naive CD8 fraction, which excluded terminally differentiated effector memory CD45RA+ cells. Germline V CDR1 and CDR2: MGHDK, SYGVNS. V was clipped by 8 bases and J by 1 base, with 14 bases between them. The CDR3 consists of 14 residues. The method was immunoSEQ multiplex PCR; TCRdb's version includes in-frame clones alone and lacks a portion of them. This sample has 1.5 million to 2.5 million clones, with approximately 94% found just once.

Sequencing was performed on naive CD8+ T cells sorted from blood. The chain couples TRBV25-1 to TRBJ2-5, with D perhaps matching TRBD2 (6 bases). The clonotype originates from a man between 18 and 29 years old in good health. The CDR3 bases are TGTGCCAGCGGTTGGGGGGTCGTCCAAGAGACCCAGTACTTC. Translated: CASGWGVVQETQYF.